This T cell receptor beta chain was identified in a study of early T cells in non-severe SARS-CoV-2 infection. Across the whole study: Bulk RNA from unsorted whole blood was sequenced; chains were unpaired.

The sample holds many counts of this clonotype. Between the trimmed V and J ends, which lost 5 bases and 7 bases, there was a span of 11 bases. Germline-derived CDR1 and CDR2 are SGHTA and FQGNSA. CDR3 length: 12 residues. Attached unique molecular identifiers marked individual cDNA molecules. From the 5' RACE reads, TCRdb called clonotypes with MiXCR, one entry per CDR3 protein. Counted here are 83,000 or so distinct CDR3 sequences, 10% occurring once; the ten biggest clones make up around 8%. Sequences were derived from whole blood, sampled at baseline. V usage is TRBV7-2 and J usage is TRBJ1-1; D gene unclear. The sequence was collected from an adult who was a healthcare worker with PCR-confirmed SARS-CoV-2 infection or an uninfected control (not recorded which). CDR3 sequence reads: CASSPVRSEAFF. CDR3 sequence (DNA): TGTGCCAGCAGCCCGGTTCGCAGTGAAGCTTTCTTT.